Included here is one TCR beta chain sequence, with context. This entry belongs to a study of blood T cell repertoires in COVID-19. Study summary: Specimens from acute and convalescent COVID-19 originated in the United States, Italy and Spain. Sources were T cells, B-cell-depleted T cells, or PBMCs; the material itself was cDNA or gDNA.

In the original analysis: Counts of nucleated cells, estimated from reference gene primer amplification, were obtained. Sequencing was performed with immunoSEQ multiplex PCR; in TCRdb, only in-frame clones are kept and a portion is missing. That table gives V, J and clone size, and the DNA gave D and trimming. The data show 200,000 to 250,000 clones, with approximately 86% seen just once and around 1.7% held by the top ten. The CDR3 sequence is 17 residues long. Germline values: CDR1 MNHNS, CDR2 SASEGT. Trimming removed 2 bases at V and 0 bases at J, with 14 bases between. The chain is built from TRBV6-1 and TRBJ1-3, with D unclear. The sequence was collected from a woman aged 55-75 years who had recovered from COVID-19. The specimen sequenced was peripheral blood. As DNA, the CDR3 is TGTGCCAGCAGTGAAAAACCTTACTATCCCTCTGGAAACACCATATATTTT. It translates to CASSEKPYYPSGNTIYF.